This TCR beta chain was recorded in a study of blood T cell repertoires in COVID-19. Enrolled through a virtual design, the participants were between about 18 and 100 years of age and came from about two dozen US areas. Participants reported their clinical history, and cohort assignment relied on those reports. Germline V gives CDR1 SGHNT, CDR2 YYREEE (reference sequence). The CDR3 loop spans 15 amino acids. The germline V and J ends were trimmed by 3 bases and 2 bases, with 15 bases remaining between them. Sequenced by immunoSEQ multiplex PCR; TCRdb stores in-frame clones only, minus some. The data hold more than 150,000 clones, with around 73% observed a single time.

The TCR was taken from a woman aged 45-65 years who had recovered from COVID-19. This chain joins TRBV5-4 and TRBJ2-7; tentatively, D is TRBD2 (7 bases). Sequencing used PBMCs or T cells enriched from blood (not recorded which). DNA for the CDR3: TGTGCCAGCAGCTCCCAGGGGCTAGCGGCCTACGAGCAGTACTTC. Residues: CASSSQGLAAYEQYF.